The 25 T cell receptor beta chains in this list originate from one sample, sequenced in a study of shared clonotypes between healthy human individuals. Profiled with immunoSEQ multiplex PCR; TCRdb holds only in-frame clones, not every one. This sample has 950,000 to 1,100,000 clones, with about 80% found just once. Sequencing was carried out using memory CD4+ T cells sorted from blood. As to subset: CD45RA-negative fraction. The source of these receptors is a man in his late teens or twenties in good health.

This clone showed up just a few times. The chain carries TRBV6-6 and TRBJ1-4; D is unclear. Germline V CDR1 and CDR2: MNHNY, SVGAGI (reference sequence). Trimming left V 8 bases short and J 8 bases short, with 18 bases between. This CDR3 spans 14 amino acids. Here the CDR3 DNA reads TGTGCCAGCTTTAAGCGCGGTAGTCGGGAAAAACTGTTTTTT. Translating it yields CASFKRGSREKLFF.

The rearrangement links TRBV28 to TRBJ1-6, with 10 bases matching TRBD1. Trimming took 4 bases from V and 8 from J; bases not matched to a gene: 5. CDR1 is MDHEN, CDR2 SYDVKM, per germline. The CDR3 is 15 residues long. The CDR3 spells CASSSEGQGHSPLHF. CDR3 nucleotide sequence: TGTGCCAGCAGTTCTGAGGGACAGGGGCATTCACCCCTCCACTTT.

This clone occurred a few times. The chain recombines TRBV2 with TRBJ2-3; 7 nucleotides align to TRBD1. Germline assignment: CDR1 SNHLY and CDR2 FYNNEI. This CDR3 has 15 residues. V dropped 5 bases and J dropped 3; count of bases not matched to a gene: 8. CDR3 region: CASSMTGKGTDTQYF. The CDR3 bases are TGTGCCAGCAGTATGACAGGGAAGGGGACAGATACGCAGTATTTT. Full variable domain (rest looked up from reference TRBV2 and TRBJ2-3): EPEVTQTPSHQVTQMGQEVILRCVPISNHLYFYWYRQILGQKVEFLVSFYNNEISEKSEIFDDQFSVERPDGSNFTLKIRSTKLEDSAMYFCASSMTGKGTDTQYFGPGTRLTVL.

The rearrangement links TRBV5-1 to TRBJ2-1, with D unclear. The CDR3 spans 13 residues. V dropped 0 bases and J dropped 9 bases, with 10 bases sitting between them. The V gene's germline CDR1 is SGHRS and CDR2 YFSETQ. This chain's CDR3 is CASSLAGEIEQFF. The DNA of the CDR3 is TGCGCCAGCAGCTTGGCTGGTGAAATTGAGCAGTTCTTC. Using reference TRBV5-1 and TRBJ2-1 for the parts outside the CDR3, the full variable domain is KAGVTQTPRYLIKTRGQQVTLSCSPISGHRSVSWYQQTPGQGLQFLFEYFSETQRNKGNFPGRFSGRQFSNSRSEMNVSTLELGDSALYLCASSLAGEIEQFFGPGTRLTVL.

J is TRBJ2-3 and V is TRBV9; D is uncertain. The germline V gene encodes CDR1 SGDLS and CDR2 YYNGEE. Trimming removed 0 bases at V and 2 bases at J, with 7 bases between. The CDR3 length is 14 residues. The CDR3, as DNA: TGTGCCAGCAGCGTAGCTGCGGACACAGATACGCAGTATTTT. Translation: CASSVAADTDTQYF.

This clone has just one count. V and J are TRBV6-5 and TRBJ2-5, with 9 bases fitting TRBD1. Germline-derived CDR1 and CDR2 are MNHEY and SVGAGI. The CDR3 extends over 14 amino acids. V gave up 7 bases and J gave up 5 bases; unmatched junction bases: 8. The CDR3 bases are TGTGCCAGCAAAGGGACAGGGCTTGGGGAGACCCAGTACTTC. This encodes CASKGTGLGETQYF.

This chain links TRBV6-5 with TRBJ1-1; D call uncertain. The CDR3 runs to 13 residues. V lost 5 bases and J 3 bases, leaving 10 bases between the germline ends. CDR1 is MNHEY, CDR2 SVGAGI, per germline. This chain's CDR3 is CASSTTRDTEAFF. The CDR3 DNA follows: TGTGCCAGCAGTACGACGCGGGACACTGAAGCTTTCTTT.

The CDR3 DNA is TGTGCCAGCAGCTTAGCTGGGATAGGTTCAGAGACCCAGTACTTC. Translation gives CASSLAGIGSETQYF. The J gene is TRBJ2-5, the V gene TRBV7-6; D is unresolved. Per germline, CDR1 SGHVS and CDR2 FNYEAQ. The CDR3 has 15 amino acids. Trimming took off 0 bases at V and 4 bases at J, with 12 bases between the two ends.

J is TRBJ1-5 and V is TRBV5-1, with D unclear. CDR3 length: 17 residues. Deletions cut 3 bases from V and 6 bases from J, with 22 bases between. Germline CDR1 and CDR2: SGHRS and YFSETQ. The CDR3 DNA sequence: TGCGCCAGCAGCTATCTTTGGAGACTCCGCCATCGTCAGCCCCAGCATTTT. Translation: CASSYLWRLRHRQPQHF.

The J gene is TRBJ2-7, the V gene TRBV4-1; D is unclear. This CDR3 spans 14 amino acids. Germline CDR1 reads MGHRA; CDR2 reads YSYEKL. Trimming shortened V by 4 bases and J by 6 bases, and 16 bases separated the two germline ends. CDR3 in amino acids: CASSPGSDGLEQYF. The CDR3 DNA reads TGCGCCAGCAGCCCAGGCTCGGACGGCCTCGAGCAGTACTTC.

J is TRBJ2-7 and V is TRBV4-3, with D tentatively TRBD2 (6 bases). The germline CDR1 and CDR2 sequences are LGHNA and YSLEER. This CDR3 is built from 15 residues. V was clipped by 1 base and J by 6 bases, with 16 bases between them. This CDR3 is CASSQGGTLSAEQYF. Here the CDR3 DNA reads TGCGCCAGCAGCCAAGGCGGGACGCTATCGGCCGAGCAGTACTTC.

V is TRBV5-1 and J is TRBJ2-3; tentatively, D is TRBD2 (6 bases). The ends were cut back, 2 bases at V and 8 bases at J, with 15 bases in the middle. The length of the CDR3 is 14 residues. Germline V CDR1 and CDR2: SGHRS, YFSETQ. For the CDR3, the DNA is TGCGCCAGCAGCTTCGGCGGACCAGCGGGTACGCAGTATTTT. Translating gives CASSFGGPAGTQYF.

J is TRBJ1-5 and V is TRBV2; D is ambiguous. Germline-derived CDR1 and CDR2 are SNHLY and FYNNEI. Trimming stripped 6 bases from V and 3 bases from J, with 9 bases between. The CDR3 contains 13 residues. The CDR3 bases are TGTGCCAGCAGGACCGACGACAATCAGCCCCAGCATTTT. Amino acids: CASRTDDNQPQHF.

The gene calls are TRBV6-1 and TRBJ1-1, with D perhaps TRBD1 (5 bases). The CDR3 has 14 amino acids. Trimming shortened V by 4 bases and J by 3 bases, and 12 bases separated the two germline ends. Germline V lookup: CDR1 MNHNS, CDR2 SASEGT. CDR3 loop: CASSAGTRDTEAFF. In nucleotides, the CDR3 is TGTGCCAGCAGTGCTGGGACGAGGGACACTGAAGCTTTCTTT.

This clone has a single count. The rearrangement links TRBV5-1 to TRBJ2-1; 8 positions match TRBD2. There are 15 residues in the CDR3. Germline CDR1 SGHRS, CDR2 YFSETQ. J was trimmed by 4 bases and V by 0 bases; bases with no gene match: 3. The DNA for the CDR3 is TGCGCCAGCAGCTTGGTTGCGGGGGGATACAATGAGCAGTTCTTC. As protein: CASSLVAGGYNEQFF.

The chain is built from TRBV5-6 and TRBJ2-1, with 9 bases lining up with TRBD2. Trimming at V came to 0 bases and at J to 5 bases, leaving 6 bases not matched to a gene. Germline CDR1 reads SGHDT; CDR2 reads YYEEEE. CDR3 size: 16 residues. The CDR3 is CASSLAGLAGNNEQFF. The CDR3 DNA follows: TGTGCCAGCAGCTTGGCCGGGCTAGCGGGGAACAATGAGCAGTTCTTC. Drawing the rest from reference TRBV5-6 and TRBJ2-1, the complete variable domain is DAGVTQSPTHLIKTRGQQVTLRCSPKSGHDTVSWYQQALGQGPQFIFQYYEEEERQRGNFPDRFSGHQFPNYSSELNVNALLLGDSALYLCASSLAGLAGNNEQFFGPGTRLTVL.

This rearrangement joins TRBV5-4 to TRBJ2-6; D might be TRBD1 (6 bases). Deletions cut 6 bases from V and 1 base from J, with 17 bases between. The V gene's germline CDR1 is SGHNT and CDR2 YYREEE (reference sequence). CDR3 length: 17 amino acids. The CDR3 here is CASTTGQTLSGANVLTF. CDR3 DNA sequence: TGTGCCAGCACTACTGGACAGACACTTTCTGGGGCCAACGTCCTGACTTTC.

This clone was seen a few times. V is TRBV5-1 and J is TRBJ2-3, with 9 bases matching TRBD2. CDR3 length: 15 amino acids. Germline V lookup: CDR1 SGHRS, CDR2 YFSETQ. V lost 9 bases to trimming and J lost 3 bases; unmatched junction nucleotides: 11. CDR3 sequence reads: CATQRSGGPTDTQYF. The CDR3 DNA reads TGCGCCACCCAACGTAGCGGGGGCCCGACAGATACGCAGTATTTT.

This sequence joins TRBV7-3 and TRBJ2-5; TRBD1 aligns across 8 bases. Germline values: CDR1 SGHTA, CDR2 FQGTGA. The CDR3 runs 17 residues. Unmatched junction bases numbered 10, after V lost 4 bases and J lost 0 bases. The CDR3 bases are TGTGCCAGCAGCTCGGGGACAGGCCAGCTCTACCAAGAGACCCAGTACTTC. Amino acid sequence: CASSSGTGQLYQETQYF.

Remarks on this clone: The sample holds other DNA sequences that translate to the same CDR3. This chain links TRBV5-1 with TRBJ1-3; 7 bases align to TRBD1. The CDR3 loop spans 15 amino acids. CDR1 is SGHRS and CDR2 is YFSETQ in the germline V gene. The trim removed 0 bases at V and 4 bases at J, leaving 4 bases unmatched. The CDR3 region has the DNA TGCGCCAGCAGCTTGGAGGGGGCCGCGGGAAACACCATATATTTT. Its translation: CASSLEGAAGNTIYF.

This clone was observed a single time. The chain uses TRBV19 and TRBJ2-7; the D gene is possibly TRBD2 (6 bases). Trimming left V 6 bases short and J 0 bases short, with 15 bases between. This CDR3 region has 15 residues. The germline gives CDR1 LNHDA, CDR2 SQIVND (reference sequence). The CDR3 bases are TGTGCCAGTAGCCGTTCGGGGGTCACCTCCTACGAGCAGTACTTC. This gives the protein CASSRSGVTSYEQYF.

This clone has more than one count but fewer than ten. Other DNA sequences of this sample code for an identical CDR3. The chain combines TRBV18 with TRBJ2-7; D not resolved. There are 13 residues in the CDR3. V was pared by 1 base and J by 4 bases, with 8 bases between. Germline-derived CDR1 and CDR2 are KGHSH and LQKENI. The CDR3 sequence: CASSPRPAYEQYF. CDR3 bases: TGTGCCAGCTCACCACGACCCGCATACGAGCAGTACTTC.

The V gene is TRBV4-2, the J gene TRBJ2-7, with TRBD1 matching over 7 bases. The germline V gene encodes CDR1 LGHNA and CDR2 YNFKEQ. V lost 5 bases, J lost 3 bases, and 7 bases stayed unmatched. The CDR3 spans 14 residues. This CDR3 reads CASSSRDRDYEQYF. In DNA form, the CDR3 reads TGTGCCAGCAGCAGCCGGGACAGAGACTACGAGCAGTACTTC.

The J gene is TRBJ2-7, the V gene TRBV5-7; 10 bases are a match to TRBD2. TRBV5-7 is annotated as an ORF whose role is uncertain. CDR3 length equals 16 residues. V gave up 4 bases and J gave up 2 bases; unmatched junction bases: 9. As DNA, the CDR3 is TGTGCCAGCAGCCCACCTAGCGGGAGAAGACCCTACGAGCAGTACTTC. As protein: CASSPPSGRRPYEQYF.

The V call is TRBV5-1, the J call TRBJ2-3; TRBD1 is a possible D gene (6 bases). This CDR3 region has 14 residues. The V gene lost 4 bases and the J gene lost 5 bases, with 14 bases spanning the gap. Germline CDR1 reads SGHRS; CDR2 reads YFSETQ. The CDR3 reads CASSRGQRGDTQYF. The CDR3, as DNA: TGCGCCAGCAGCAGAGGACAGAGGGGAGATACGCAGTATTTT.